The entry below describes one TCR beta chain. Its antigen remains unknown. This table comes from immunoSEQ multiplex PCR, and its TCRdb copy is limited to in-frame clones, with some not included. Found here are approximately 76,000 clones, 86% of them singletons; the top ten hold around 0.7%. The data stem from a study of OX40 agonist ivuxolimab in advanced cancers. In the study overall: Dose-escalation patients were diagnosed with hepatocellular carcinoma, melanoma, renal cell cancer or head and neck cancer. Among those enrolled, mean age was about 58 years (range roughly 20 to 85) and over 70% were male.

Overall study results and limits: The study found that CD8+ T cells averaged more expanded clones than CD4+.

CDR3 length equals 15 residues. V shed 6 bases and J shed 4 bases, with 18 bases lying between them. Looked up from germline, CDR1 is LNHNV and CDR2 is YYDKDF (reference sequence). The chain joins TRBV15 to TRBJ1-2, with a possible D match to TRBD1 (5 bases). The origin of this receptor is an adult with an advanced solid tumor such as melanoma, head and neck, liver or kidney cancer. Sequenced here: CD4+ or CD8+ T cells sorted from blood, sampled in a trial of the OX40 agonist ivuxolimab. The CDR3 loop reads CATRNERGGTYGYTF. In nucleotides, the CDR3 is TGTGCCACCAGAAACGAGAGGGGCGGGACCTATGGCTACACCTTC.